This is a list of T cell receptor beta chains from one sample in a study of identical twins. One entry per CDR3 protein, called by TCRdb with MiXCR from the 5' RACE reads. Among around 530,000 distinct CDR3 sequences listed, 12% to 15% were seen once. This same sample was also taken into another study, of yellow fever vaccine responses in identical twins.

The sample comprised CD4+ T cells sorted from blood. The source is a woman under 30 in good health. CDR3s include the opening cysteine and the closing phenylalanine or tryptophan. A D gene is named only where the DNA matches it firmly. Clone size appears in some rows only: once, few, many, or a class for an expanded clone.

V gene: TRBV5-1
J gene: TRBJ2-2
clone size: many
D gene: TRBD1
CDR3 protein: CASSPSGDRPNTGELFF
CDR3 DNA: TGCGCCAGCAGTCCCTCGGGGGACAGGCCCAACACCGGGGAGCTGTTTTTT

V gene: TRBV29-1
J gene: TRBJ1-2
clone size: few
D gene: TRBD1
CDR3 protein: CSAPRGQGSYGYTF
CDR3 DNA: TGCAGCGCCCCGAGGGGACAGGGAAGCTATGGCTACACCTTC

V gene: TRBV24-1
J gene: TRBJ2-5
clone size: few
D gene: .
CDR3 protein: CATSDLIRETQYF
CDR3 DNA: TGTGCCACCAGTGATCTTATCAGGGAGACCCAGTACTTC

V gene: TRBV20-1
J gene: TRBJ2-1
clone size: .
D gene: TRBD1
CDR3 protein: CSARAVRDRGFVEQFF
CDR3 DNA: TGCAGTGCTAGAGCGGTCCGGGACAGGGGGTTCGTTGAGCAGTTCTTC

V gene: TRBV12-3/TRBV12-4
J gene: TRBJ1-1
clone size: .
D gene: .
CDR3 protein: CATQVDTDTEAFF
CDR3 DNA: TGTGCCACCCAGGTGGACACGGACACTGAAGCTTTCTTT

V gene: TRBV10-3
J gene: TRBJ1-4
clone size: few
D gene: .
CDR3 protein: CAISESVRGSEKLFF
CDR3 DNA: TGTGCCATCAGTGAGTCGGTTCGGGGGTCAGAAAAACTGTTTTTT

V gene: TRBV3-1
J gene: TRBJ2-3
clone size: few
D gene: .
CDR3 protein: CTSSLSRGTPGGGDTQYF
CDR3 DNA: TGTACCAGCAGTTTGTCGCGCGGGACCCCCGGAGGTGGAGATACGCAGTATTTT

V gene: TRBV6-2/TRBV6-3
J gene: TRBJ2-1
clone size: .
D gene: .
CDR3 protein: CATGWGYNEQFF
CDR3 DNA: TGTGCCACCGGGTGGGGGTACAATGAGCAGTTCTTC

V gene: TRBV7-9
J gene: TRBJ2-5
clone size: few
D gene: .
CDR3 protein: CASSSRGPEETQYF
CDR3 DNA: TGTGCCAGCAGCTCCCGGGGGCCCGAAGAGACCCAGTACTTC

V gene: TRBV28
J gene: TRBJ2-3
clone size: .
D gene: TRBD2
CDR3 protein: CASSIGGKTGFGTQYF
CDR3 DNA: TGTGCCAGCAGTATCGGGGGGAAAACGGGGTTCGGTACGCAGTATTTT

V gene: TRBV12-3/TRBV12-4
J gene: TRBJ2-7
clone size: .
D gene: .
CDR3 protein: CASSLARAISSSYEQYF
CDR3 DNA: TGTGCCAGCAGTTTAGCGCGGGCAATTAGCAGCTCCTACGAGCAGTACTTC

V gene: TRBV5-1
J gene: TRBJ2-2
clone size: .
D gene: .
CDR3 protein: CASRREPRDTGELFF
CDR3 DNA: TGCGCCAGCAGGCGTGAGCCTCGAGACACCGGGGAGCTGTTTTTT

V gene: TRBV2
J gene: TRBJ2-1
clone size: few
D gene: TRBD2
CDR3 protein: CASSASETSERSEQFF
CDR3 DNA: TGTGCCAGCAGTGCCTCCGAGACTAGCGAGAGGAGTGAGCAGTTCTTC

V gene: TRBV28
J gene: TRBJ1-2
clone size: few
D gene: TRBD1
CDR3 protein: CASSLEGQGNYGYTF
CDR3 DNA: TGTGCCAGCAGTTTAGAGGGACAGGGGAACTATGGCTACACCTTC

V gene: TRBV15
J gene: TRBJ2-4
clone size: few
D gene: .
CDR3 protein: CATSRQGNLAKNIQYF
CDR3 DNA: TGTGCCACCAGCAGACAGGGAAATCTAGCCAAAAACATTCAGTACTTC

V gene: TRBV7-8
J gene: TRBJ1-1
clone size: few
D gene: .
CDR3 protein: CASSPVVGVNTEAFF
CDR3 DNA: TGTGCCAGCAGCCCTGTTGTGGGGGTGAACACTGAAGCTTTCTTT

V gene: TRBV29-1
J gene: TRBJ2-2
clone size: few
D gene: .
CDR3 protein: CSVKRGAGELFF
CDR3 DNA: TGCAGCGTTAAAAGGGGTGCCGGGGAGCTGTTTTTT

V gene: TRBV18
J gene: TRBJ1-4
clone size: many
D gene: .
CDR3 protein: CASSPGRQNEKLFF
CDR3 DNA: TGTGCCAGCTCACCGGGGCGGCAGAATGAAAAACTGTTTTTT

V gene: TRBV12-3/TRBV12-4
J gene: TRBJ2-2
clone size: few
D gene: TRBD1
CDR3 protein: CASSLGQGDTGELFF
CDR3 DNA: TGTGCCAGCAGTTTGGGACAGGGTGACACCGGGGAGCTGTTTTTT

V gene: TRBV20-1
J gene: TRBJ1-5
clone size: few
D gene: .
CDR3 protein: CSAESKRPGDQPQHF
CDR3 DNA: TGCAGTGCCGAGTCGAAACGGCCGGGCGATCAGCCCCAGCATTTT

V gene: TRBV2
J gene: TRBJ2-3
clone size: many
D gene: .
CDR3 protein: CASSVFSTDTQYF
CDR3 DNA: TGTGCCAGCAGTGTTTTTAGCACAGATACGCAGTATTTT

V gene: TRBV3-1
J gene: TRBJ1-1
clone size: few
D gene: .
CDR3 protein: CASVAGLNTEAFF
CDR3 DNA: TGTGCCAGTGTGGCGGGTCTGAACACTGAAGCTTTCTTT

V gene: TRBV10-3
J gene: TRBJ2-2
clone size: few
D gene: TRBD1
CDR3 protein: CATKQGAYTGELFF
CDR3 DNA: TGTGCCACCAAACAGGGGGCTTACACCGGGGAGCTGTTTTTT

V gene: TRBV7-9
J gene: TRBJ2-3
clone size: .
D gene: .
CDR3 protein: CASSLAPQGHTDTQYF
CDR3 DNA: TGTGCCAGCAGCTTAGCCCCCCAGGGACACACAGATACGCAGTATTTT

V gene: TRBV5-1
J gene: TRBJ1-1
clone size: .
D gene: TRBD1
CDR3 protein: CASSLTTGEQGEAFF
CDR3 DNA: TGCGCCAGCAGCTTAACTACAGGGGAACAGGGTGAAGCTTTCTTT

V gene: TRBV4-1
J gene: TRBJ2-1
clone size: few
D gene: .
CDR3 protein: CASSQEGRDPYNEQFF
CDR3 DNA: TGCGCCAGCAGCCAAGAAGGAAGGGATCCCTACAATGAGCAGTTCTTC

V gene: TRBV12-3/TRBV12-4
J gene: TRBJ2-3
clone size: .
D gene: TRBD2
CDR3 protein: CASSSWTSGGPPTQYF
CDR3 DNA: TGTGCCAGCAGTTCCTGGACTAGCGGGGGGCCCCCAACGCAGTATTTT

V gene: TRBV11-2
J gene: TRBJ2-3
clone size: few
D gene: .
CDR3 protein: CASSVSSTDTQYF
CDR3 DNA: TGTGCCAGCAGCGTGAGCTCCACAGATACGCAGTATTTT

V gene: TRBV20-1
J gene: TRBJ1-2
clone size: .
D gene: TRBD1
CDR3 protein: CSARVGQGYGYTF
CDR3 DNA: TGCAGTGCTAGGGTGGGACAGGGCTATGGCTACACCTTC

V gene: TRBV6-5
J gene: TRBJ2-7
clone size: .
D gene: TRBD1
CDR3 protein: CASSYPGQASYEQYF
CDR3 DNA: TGTGCCAGCAGTTACCCGGGACAGGCATCCTACGAGCAGTACTTC

V gene: TRBV29-1
J gene: TRBJ2-1
clone size: .
D gene: .
CDR3 protein: CSDLTGPNEQFF
CDR3 DNA: TGCAGCGATCTGACAGGCCCGAATGAGCAGTTCTTC

V gene: TRBV5-4
J gene: TRBJ1-1
clone size: .
D gene: .
CDR3 protein: CASNFDRMNTEAFF
CDR3 DNA: TGTGCCAGCAACTTTGACAGGATGAACACTGAAGCTTTCTTT

V gene: TRBV20-1
J gene: TRBJ1-2
clone size: few
D gene: .
CDR3 protein: CSAKPWEIYGYTF
CDR3 DNA: TGCAGTGCCAAGCCGTGGGAGATCTATGGCTACACCTTC

V gene: TRBV20-1
J gene: TRBJ1-1
clone size: few
D gene: .
CDR3 protein: CSAREDRVNTEAFF
CDR3 DNA: TGCAGTGCTAGAGAGGACAGAGTGAACACTGAAGCTTTCTTT

V gene: TRBV5-1
J gene: TRBJ2-7
clone size: many
D gene: .
CDR3 protein: CASSFGLLGDEQYF
CDR3 DNA: TGCGCCAGCAGCTTTGGGCTCCTGGGGGACGAGCAGTACTTC

V gene: TRBV29-1
J gene: TRBJ1-1
clone size: .
D gene: TRBD1
CDR3 protein: CSALGQGGRNTEAFF
CDR3 DNA: TGCAGCGCCCTCGGACAGGGAGGGAGGAACACTGAAGCTTTCTTT

V gene: TRBV12-3/TRBV12-4
J gene: TRBJ2-3
clone size: few
D gene: .
CDR3 protein: CASSPGSRSSTDTQYF
CDR3 DNA: TGTGCCAGCAGTCCAGGGTCGAGATCTAGCACAGATACGCAGTATTTT

V gene: TRBV3-1
J gene: TRBJ2-7
clone size: .
D gene: .
CDR3 protein: CASSPSGTLYEQYF
CDR3 DNA: TGTGCCAGCAGCCCTTCCGGGACCCTTTACGAGCAGTACTTC

V gene: TRBV3-1
J gene: TRBJ1-1
clone size: few
D gene: .
CDR3 protein: CASSQVAHPEAFF
CDR3 DNA: TGTGCCAGCAGCCAAGTGGCCCATCCTGAAGCTTTCTTT

V gene: TRBV24-1
J gene: TRBJ1-2
clone size: .
D gene: TRBD1
CDR3 protein: CATSDTGTGLSGYTF
CDR3 DNA: TGTGCCACCAGTGACACCGGGACAGGGCTGAGTGGCTACACCTTC

V gene: TRBV5-1
J gene: TRBJ1-1
clone size: .
D gene: TRBD1
CDR3 protein: CASSPTAGQGRDTEAFF
CDR3 DNA: TGCGCCAGCAGCCCAACGGCGGGACAGGGACGGGACACTGAAGCTTTCTTT